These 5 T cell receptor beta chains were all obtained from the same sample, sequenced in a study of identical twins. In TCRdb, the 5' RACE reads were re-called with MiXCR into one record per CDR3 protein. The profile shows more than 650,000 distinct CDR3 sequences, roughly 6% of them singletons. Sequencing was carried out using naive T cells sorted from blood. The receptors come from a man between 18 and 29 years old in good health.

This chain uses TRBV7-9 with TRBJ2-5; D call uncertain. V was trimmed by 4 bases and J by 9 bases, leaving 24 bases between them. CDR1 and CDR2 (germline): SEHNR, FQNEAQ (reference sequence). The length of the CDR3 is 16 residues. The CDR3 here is CASSWDLDGAFAAQYF. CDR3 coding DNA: TGTGCCAGCAGCTGGGATTTGGACGGAGCTTTTGCGGCCCAGTACTTC.

In nucleotides, the CDR3 is TGTGCCAGCAGTTTACCCCCGGGACAGGGTTTCTACGAGCAGTACTTC. Its protein product is CASSLPPGQGFYEQYF. The chain couples TRBV28 to TRBJ2-7, with 9 bases fitting TRBD1. CDR3 size: 16 residues. Trimming cost V 2 bases and J 3 bases; bases outside gene matches: 8. The germline gives CDR1 MDHEN, CDR2 SYDVKM.

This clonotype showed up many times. CDR3 in amino acids: CASSPDRGGGYTF. The CDR3 bases are TGTGCCAGCAGCCCCGACAGGGGCGGTGGCTACACCTTC. This sequence joins TRBV7-2 and TRBJ1-2; 8 nucleotides line up with TRBD1. The CDR3 runs to 13 residues. CDR1 SGHTA and CDR2 FQGNSA come from the germline V gene. With V trimmed by 5 bases and J by 7 bases, 6 bases remained unmatched.

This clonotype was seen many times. The CDR3 loop reads CSVSGTDTQYF. Written as DNA, the CDR3 is TGCAGCGTTTCGGGTACAGATACGCAGTATTTT. The genes are TRBV29-1 and TRBJ2-3; D is unresolved. Trimming left V 5 bases short and J 3 bases short, with 6 bases between. The CDR3 is 11 residues long. The germline V gene has CDR1 SQVTM and CDR2 ANQGSEA.

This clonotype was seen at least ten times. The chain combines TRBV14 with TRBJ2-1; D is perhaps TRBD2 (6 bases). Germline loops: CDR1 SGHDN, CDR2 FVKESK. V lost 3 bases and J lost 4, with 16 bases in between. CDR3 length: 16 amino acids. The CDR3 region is CASSHAGAGSYNEQFF. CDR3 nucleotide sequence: TGTGCCAGCAGCCACGCTGGGGCGGGATCATACAATGAGCAGTTCTTC. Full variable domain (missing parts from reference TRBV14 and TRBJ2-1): EAGVTQFPSHSVIEKGQTVTLRCDPISGHDNLYWYRRVMGKEIKFLLHFVKESKQDESGMPNNRFLAERTGGTYSTLKVQPAELEDSGVYFCASSHAGAGSYNEQFFGPGTRLTVL.